One and the same sample provided the 17 T cell receptor beta chains below, sequenced in a study of regulatory T cells in long-lasting Graves disease. CDR3-region Arm-PCR and iRepertoire HTBI primers produced the TCR beta libraries. TCRdb analysed the multiplex PCR reads with MiXCR anew, one entry per CDR3 protein. The sample includes 320,000 or so distinct CDR3 sequences, about 18% of them seen just once. The time point denotes: newly diagnosed GD, antithyroid drugs for less than 3 months. Construction of the TCR library relied on RNA isolated from PBMCs. Here the sequenced sample was peripheral blood mononuclear cells (PBMCs), taken at new diagnosis, from a patient treated with antithyroid drugs. These receptors all stem from a female donor with Graves disease.

In its sample, this clonotype was seen many times. The V call is TRBV24-1, the J call TRBJ2-1; 10 nucleotides line up with TRBD2. The germline gives CDR1 KGHDR, CDR2 SFDVKD. This CDR3 contains 16 residues. Trimming cost V 4 bases and J 4 bases; bases outside gene matches: 6. The chain's CDR3 is CATSEPETSGYNEQFF. The CDR3 region has the DNA TGTGCCACCAGTGAACCTGAGACTAGCGGGTACAATGAGCAGTTCTTC.

The chain combines TRBV5-1 with TRBJ2-2; 11 bases agree with TRBD2. CDR1 and CDR2 (germline): SGHRS, YFSETQ. V lost 1 base and J lost 5; bases outside the gene matches: 4. The CDR3 contains 16 residues. Here the CDR3 reads CASSLSLAGGTGELFF. Written as DNA, the CDR3 is TGCGCCAGCAGCTTGAGTCTAGCGGGAGGTACCGGGGAGCTGTTTTTT. Looking up the rest from reference TRBV5-1 and TRBJ2-2 gives the full variable domain: KAGVTQTPRYLIKTRGQQVTLSCSPISGHRSVSWYQQTPGQGLQFLFEYFSETQRNKGNFPGRFSGRQFSNSRSEMNVSTLELGDSALYLCASSLSLAGGTGELFFGEGSRLTVL.

In this sample, this clonotype turned up a few times. V and J are TRBV5-1 and TRBJ1-1; a weak D match, TRBD1 (6 bases). Germline lookup yields CDR1 SGHRS and CDR2 YFSETQ. Trimming cost V 2 bases and J 5 bases, with 16 bases left between them. This CDR3 is built from 15 residues. CDR3 residues: CASSLAQGGGTEAFF. CDR3 nucleotides: TGCGCCAGCAGCTTAGCACAGGGAGGTGGAACTGAAGCTTTCTTT.

A remark on this clonotype: The germline gene is not matched at one end of the junction; a read error may be the cause. This rearrangement joins TRBV14 to TRBJ2-3, with 11 bases identical to TRBD2. This CDR3 is built from 15 residues. CDR1 SGHDN and CDR2 FVKESK come from the germline V gene. CDR3 DNA: TGTGCCAGCAGCCAAGTAGCGGGAGGGGCAGACACGCAGTATTTT. It translates to CASSQVAGGADTQYF.

This clonotype was counted many times. This chain joins TRBV2 and TRBJ1-1, with a weak D call TRBD1 (6 bases). The CDR3 runs 14 residues. Deletions cut 7 bases from V and 8 bases from J, with 20 bases between. CDR1 is SNHLY and CDR2 is FYNNEI in the germline V gene. The CDR3 DNA reads as TGTGCCAGCAATGCCGGGGGCCCATCGAAAGAAGCTTTCTTT. Translated: CASNAGGPSKEAFF.

A few counts support this clonotype. This chain joins TRBV19 and TRBJ2-7, with 8 bases fitting TRBD2. CDR1 is LNHDA and CDR2 is SQIVND in the germline V gene (reference sequence). V was pared by 4 bases and J by 5 bases, with 13 bases of the junction left unmatched. The CDR3 totals 16 residues. CDR3 DNA: TGTGCCAGTAGTAGAATATCGGCGGGAGGAAAGAACGAGCAGTACTTC. Translating gives CASSRISAGGKNEQYF.

The genes are TRBV20-1 and TRBJ2-7; a possible D gene is TRBD2 (6 bases). Germline loops: CDR1 DFQATT, CDR2 SNEGSKA (reference sequence). The V and J ends lost 1 base and 4 bases respectively, with 14 bases between them. The CDR3 spans 14 residues. This chain's CDR3 is CSARGLSSEYEQYF. For the CDR3, the DNA is TGCAGTGCTAGAGGATTGTCTAGCGAGTACGAGCAGTACTTC.

This clonotype showed up many times. The chain couples TRBV11-2 to TRBJ2-5; no definite D call. This CDR3 is built from 14 residues. The V and J ends lost 0 bases and 2 bases respectively, with 7 bases between them. CDR1 and CDR2 (germline): SGHAT, FQNNGV. In DNA form, the CDR3 reads TGTGCCAGCAGCTTAGATATTCAACAAGAGACCCAGTACTTC. It specifies CASSLDIQQETQYF.

This clonotype was counted only a few times. This sequence joins TRBV28 and TRBJ2-4, with a tentative D call TRBD2 (6 bases). V lost 1 base and J 6 bases, leaving 13 bases between the germline ends. This CDR3 spans 15 amino acids. Germline V gene sequence: CDR1 MDHEN, CDR2 SYDVKM. The CDR3 sequence: CASSLYGQGGNIQYF. The CDR3 nucleotides are TGTGCCAGCAGTTTATATGGGCAGGGAGGAAACATTCAGTACTTC.

V gene TRBV29-1 combines with J gene TRBJ2-2; 10 bases are shared with TRBD2. V shed 4 bases and J 7 bases; nucleotides not matched to a gene: 12. The V gene's germline CDR1 is SQVTM and CDR2 ANQGSEA. The CDR3 totals 16 residues. The CDR3: CSVANPLAGAFGELFF. CDR3 sequence (DNA): TGCAGCGTTGCCAACCCTCTAGCGGGAGCTTTCGGGGAGCTGTTTTTT.

The chain employs TRBV28 and TRBJ2-3; TRBD2 aligns across 13 bases. This CDR3 is 15 amino acids long. CDR1 and CDR2 (germline): MDHEN, SYDVKM. V lost 5 bases to trimming and J lost 11 bases; unmatched junction nucleotides: 10. CDR3 in DNA: TGTGCCAGCAGTATCGGGACTAGCGGGATCAGTAGGCAGTATTTT. Protein product: CASSIGTSGISRQYF.

This clonotype was counted ten times or more. This sequence joins TRBV11-1 and TRBJ2-1; the D gene is possibly TRBD2 (6 bases). In germline, CDR1 is SGHAT, CDR2 FQDESV (reference sequence). V was cut by 0 bases and J by 3 bases, with 12 bases left in between. The CDR3 is made up of 16 amino acids. CDR3 coding DNA: TGTGCCAGCAGCTTAGCGAGCGGGTCCTTCTACAATGAGCAGTTCTTC. Encoded protein: CASSLASGSFYNEQFF.

The table lists this clonotype with many counts. The chain is built from TRBV24-1 and TRBJ2-1; D gene ambiguous. The CDR3 runs 13 residues. Germline V gene lookup returns CDR1 KGHDR and CDR2 SFDVKD. V lost 4 bases to trimming and J lost 6 bases, with 9 bases between them. The CDR3 sequence is CATSDQIPNEQFF. As DNA, the CDR3 is TGTGCCACCAGTGACCAAATACCCAATGAGCAGTTCTTC.

This clonotype was seen just once. The V gene is TRBV6-5, the J gene TRBJ2-2; D unresolved. CDR3 length: 13 amino acids. Germline-derived CDR1 and CDR2 are MNHEY and SVGAGI. V was shortened by 10 bases and J by 4 bases, with 13 bases between the two germline ends. The CDR3 protein is CATRPLSTGELFF. The CDR3 nucleotides read TGTGCCACCCGCCCACTAAGCACCGGGGAGCTGTTTTTT.

Ten or more counts support this clonotype. V gene TRBV5-1 combines with J gene TRBJ1-1; no definite D call. CDR1 SGHRS and CDR2 YFSETQ come from the germline V gene. The length of the CDR3 is 15 residues. With 0 bases removed from V and 1 base from J, the gap between germline ends came to 10 bases. In DNA, the CDR3 is TGCGCCAGCAGCTTGGCGTCCAGCTGGAACACTGAAGCTTTCTTT. Amino acids: CASSLASSWNTEAFF.

V and J are TRBV6-2 or TRBV6-3 and TRBJ1-5; unclear D gene. Germline V CDR1 and CDR2: MNHEY, SVGEGT. The V and J ends lost 7 bases and 0 bases respectively, with 13 bases between them. CDR3 length equals 15 residues. The CDR3 sequence: CASTFSTSSNQPQHF. DNA for the CDR3: TGTGCCAGCACTTTCAGCACTTCTAGCAATCAGCCCCAGCATTTT.

Only a few counts were recorded for this clonotype. One end of the junction is discordant with germline, which a read error may explain. The CDR3 DNA is TGCAATGCTAGAACCACGGGTGGAAGCACTGAAGCTTTCTTT. This sequence encodes CNARTTGGSTEAFF. This rearrangement joins TRBV20-1 to TRBJ1-1; D gene unclear. The germline CDR1 and CDR2 sequences are DFQATT and SNEGSKA (reference sequence). The CDR3 has 14 residues.